A single sample is the source of the 32 T cell receptor beta chains below, sequenced in a study of T-cell reconstitution after alpha-beta-depleted transplantation in children (dated by TCRdb to the mid-2010s). Library prep was done by PCR. Instrument used: Illumina HiSeq 2500. TCR libraries were prepared with molecular barcoding, using unique molecular identifiers to normalize TCRbeta repertoire quantification. The raw public data were reprocessed by TCRdb itself: fastp quality trimming at Q25, MiXCR clonotype calling, in-frame beta chains only. A single entry per CDR3 protein holds the most common genes and DNA from its merged rows. The sample data list 450,000 to 700,000 distinct CDR3 sequences, and approximately 30% of these were observed just once. The ten largest clones capture about a third of the sample. The treatment or condition label of this sample denotes: allogeneic hematopoietic cell transplantation with graft depleted of TCRalphabeta T cells and CD19 B cells.

The sequences come from PBMCs, collected before TCRalphabeta/CD19-depleted stem cell transplant. These receptors were obtained from a boy less than two years old with Wiskott-Aldrich syndrome, due to receive a stem cell transplant.

The chain is built from TRBV7-2 and TRBJ1-1; the D is unclear. The CDR3 has 15 residues. V was pared by 0 bases and J by 0 bases, with 8 bases between. Germline-derived CDR1 and CDR2 are SGHTA and FQGNSA. CDR3 coding DNA: TGTGCCAGCAGCTTAGCGGTCTCCATGAACACTGAAGCTTTCTTT. As protein: CASSLAVSMNTEAFF.

This chain uses TRBV12-3 or TRBV12-4 with TRBJ2-1; no clear D. Trimming took off 2 bases at V and 0 bases at J, with 8 bases between the two ends. The CDR3 has 15 amino acids. CDR3 amino acids: CASSLYYPSYNEQFF. CDR3 nucleotides: TGTGCCAGCAGTTTATACTACCCCTCCTACAATGAGCAGTTCTTC.

This clonotype came up a few times. The CDR3 reads CATILGRLNEQFF. The CDR3 DNA is TGTGCCACCATCCTGGGACGCCTTAATGAGCAGTTCTTC. The chain combines TRBV28 with TRBJ2-1; D could derive from TRBD1 or TRBD2 (5 bases each). This CDR3 has 13 residues. Trimming took 10 bases from V and 7 from J, leaving 17 bases between them. Germline assignment: CDR1 MDHEN and CDR2 SYDVKM.

This clonotype has more than one count but fewer than ten. The V and J genes are TRBV25-1 and TRBJ2-3; 8 bases map to TRBD1. After removal of 6 bases from V and 1 base from J, the junction contained 9 bases not matched to a gene. Per germline, CDR1 MGHDK and CDR2 SYGVNS. This CDR3 is built from 16 residues. The CDR3 DNA follows: TGTGCCAGCAGGGCGAGACAGGGGTTAGGCACAGATACGCAGTATTTT. Its translation is CASRARQGLGTDTQYF.

This clonotype was found a few times. The chain combines TRBV5-5 with TRBJ2-5; 8 nucleotides agree with TRBD1. Germline CDR1 is SGHKS and CDR2 is YYEKEE (reference sequence). J gave up 5 bases and V 4 bases, and 10 bases lay outside the gene matches. The CDR3 runs 15 residues. As DNA, the CDR3 is TGTGCCAGCAGCAGAAGGACAGGGTTGGACGAGACCCAGTACTTC. It yields the protein CASSRRTGLDETQYF.

In regard to this clonotype: One end of the junction varies from germline; a read error may be responsible. The V gene is TRBV28, the J gene TRBJ2-7; D remains ambiguous. The CDR3 is 12 residues long. The V gene's germline CDR1 is MDHEN and CDR2 SYDVKM. In DNA form, the CDR3 reads TGTGTCAGCACCTCCCGCTGGGGCGAGCAGTACTTC. Its protein product is CVSTSRWGEQYF. Drawing the rest from reference TRBV28 and TRBJ2-7, the complete variable domain is DVKVTQSSRYLVKRTGEKVFLECVQDMDHENMFWYRQDPGLGLRLIYFSYDVKMKEKGDIPEGYSVSREKKERFSLILESASTNQTSMYLCVSTSRWGEQYFGPGTRLTVT.

This chain joins TRBV5-1 and TRBJ2-7; perhaps TRBD1 as D (5 bases). This CDR3 is 18 amino acids long. In germline, CDR1 is SGHRS, CDR2 YFSETQ. V was shortened by 3 bases and J by 1 base, with 23 bases between the two germline ends. In nucleotides, the CDR3 is TGCGCCAGCAGCTCTGGACGGCAGGGAAGGAGTTTTTCCTACGAGCAGTACTTC. Translating gives CASSSGRQGRSFSYEQYF.

This clonotype was picked up a small number of times. CDR3 nucleotide sequence: TGCGCCAGCAGCTTGGCAGGGTTGGACAATGAGCAGTTCTTC. Translating it yields CASSLAGLDNEQFF. The chain combines TRBV5-1 with TRBJ2-1; D perhaps matches TRBD1 (5 bases). V lost 0 bases to trimming and J lost 5 bases, with 9 bases between them. The CDR3 runs 14 residues. The germline V gene has CDR1 SGHRS and CDR2 YFSETQ.

There are a few counts of this clonotype. The chain employs TRBV5-1 and TRBJ2-5; D might be TRBD1 (5 bases). This CDR3 spans 14 amino acids. Trimming took off 0 bases at V and 6 bases at J, with 12 bases between the two ends. CDR1 and CDR2 (germline): SGHRS, YFSETQ. The CDR3 region is CASSLAQGMKTQYF. The CDR3 nucleotides read TGCGCCAGCAGCTTGGCCCAGGGAATGAAGACCCAGTACTTC.

In this sample, this clonotype turned up a few times. The rearrangement links TRBV7-2 to TRBJ2-3, with 8 bases matching TRBD2. Looked up from germline, CDR1 is SGHTA and CDR2 is FQGNSA. The V segment lost 5 bases and the J segment 0 bases; nucleotides outside the gene matches: 4. This CDR3 is 15 amino acids long. The CDR3 DNA follows: TGTGCCAGCAGCGAGGGACTAGGAAGCACAGATACGCAGTATTTT. The encoded protein is CASSEGLGSTDTQYF.

V gene TRBV18 combines with J gene TRBJ2-2, with D perhaps TRBD1 (6 bases). The length of the CDR3 is 16 residues. The V end lost 1 base, the J end lost 4 bases, and 13 bases lay between the germline ends. From germline, CDR1 is KGHSH and CDR2 LQKENI. CDR3: CASSPLMGHGTGELFF. The DNA of the CDR3 is TGTGCCAGCTCACCACTGATGGGACACGGCACCGGGGAGCTGTTTTTT.

The rearrangement joins TRBV5-1 to TRBJ1-2; D perhaps matches TRBD1 (6 bases). Germline CDR1 reads SGHRS; CDR2 reads YFSETQ. The CDR3 contains 12 residues. V lost 3 bases to trimming and J lost 6 bases, with 9 bases between them. Here the CDR3 reads CASSSTGNGYTF. The CDR3 DNA reads as TGCGCCAGCAGCTCTACAGGGAATGGCTACACCTTC.

The rearrangement links TRBV5-6 to TRBJ2-5, with D tentatively TRBD2 (5 bases). CDR3 length: 14 residues. The V and J ends lost 1 base and 5 bases respectively, with 12 bases between them. CDR1 is SGHDT and CDR2 is YYEEEE in the germline V gene. CDR3 sequence (DNA): TGTGCCAGCAGCTTGAGGAGGATTTTGGAGACCCAGTACTTC. Amino acids: CASSLRRILETQYF.

The rearrangement uses TRBV6-5 and TRBJ2-2; D remains ambiguous. The CDR3 loop spans 12 amino acids. The V gene's germline CDR1 is MNHEY and CDR2 SVGAGI. The ends were cut back, 7 bases at V and 1 base at J, with 4 bases in the middle. The CDR3 loop is CASIKNTGELFF. The CDR3 DNA sequence: TGTGCCAGCATCAAGAACACCGGGGAGCTGTTTTTT.

The chain combines TRBV28 with TRBJ1-1; 9 bases line up with TRBD1. The V segment lost 4 bases and the J segment 0 bases; nucleotides outside the gene matches: 6. Germline V gene lookup returns CDR1 MDHEN and CDR2 SYDVKM. CDR3 size: 16 residues. CDR3 nucleotides: TGTGCCAGCAGTTATAACAGGGGGCCTATGAACACTGAAGCTTTCTTT. Its translation: CASSYNRGPMNTEAFF. Combining the CDR3 with reference TRBV28 and TRBJ1-1 gives the whole variable domain DVKVTQSSRYLVKRTGEKVFLECVQDMDHENMFWYRQDPGLGLRLIYFSYDVKMKEKGDIPEGYSVSREKKERFSLILESASTNQTSMYLCASSYNRGPMNTEAFFGQGTRLTVV.

This clonotype was observed a handful of times. The chain recombines TRBV5-1 with TRBJ1-5; D unclear. Trimming removed 4 bases at V and 4 bases at J, with 15 bases between. Germline V gives CDR1 SGHRS, CDR2 YFSETQ. CDR3 length: 15 amino acids. The CDR3 protein is CASSPAAGGNQPQHF. CDR3 sequence (DNA): TGCGCCAGCAGCCCCGCGGCCGGAGGGAATCAGCCCCAGCATTTT.

J is TRBJ2-7 and V is TRBV6-1; D perhaps matches TRBD1 (6 bases). CDR1 is MNHNS and CDR2 is SASEGT in the germline V gene. Trimming removed 5 bases at V and 3 bases at J, with 11 bases between. The CDR3 sequence is 13 residues long. The CDR3 DNA sequence: TGTGCCAGCAGTACGCGGACAGTCTACGAGCAGTACTTC. Amino acids: CASSTRTVYEQYF.

The chain uses TRBV4-1 and TRBJ2-1; possible D gene TRBD2, 6 bases. Trimming shortened V by 1 base and J by 1 base, and 14 bases separated the two germline ends. Germline loops: CDR1 MGHRA, CDR2 YSYEKL. The CDR3 spans 17 residues. CDR3: CASSQGFAGTSYNEQFF. The CDR3 nucleotides read TGCGCCAGCAGCCAAGGTTTCGCGGGAACATCCTACAATGAGCAGTTCTTC.

This clonotype was seen a handful of times. The chain recombines TRBV27 with TRBJ2-1; TRBD2 is a possible D gene (6 bases). The V gene lost 1 base and the J gene lost 4 bases, with 14 bases spanning the gap. The CDR3 contains 16 residues. CDR1 and CDR2 from the germline V gene are MNHEY and SMNVEV (reference sequence). The CDR3, as DNA: TGTGCCAGCAGTTTATTTACCGGGAGAGGATACAATGAGCAGTTCTTC. Amino acids: CASSLFTGRGYNEQFF.

Note on this clonotype: The junction shows a germline mismatch at one end, possibly a read error. The J gene is TRBJ2-7, the V gene TRBV6-6, with D unclear. The V gene's germline CDR1 is MNHNY and CDR2 SVGAGI (reference sequence). The CDR3 is made up of 11 amino acids. CDR3 sequence reads: CASKKRYGQYF. The DNA of the CDR3 is TGTGCCAGCAAGAAACGCTACGGGCAGTACTTC.

There are a few counts of this clonotype. The genes are TRBV3-1 and TRBJ1-1, with D uncertain. CDR3 size: 15 residues. The germline CDR1 and CDR2 sequences are LGHDT and YNNKEL (reference sequence). V gave up 1 base and J gave up 6 bases, with 15 bases separating them. The CDR3 protein is CASSQVSNLGAEAFF. The CDR3, as DNA: TGTGCCAGCAGCCAAGTGTCGAATCTCGGGGCTGAAGCTTTCTTT.

J is TRBJ2-3 and V is TRBV5-1, with D perhaps being TRBD1 or TRBD2 (7 bases each). The CDR3 extends over 16 amino acids. V was shortened by 9 bases and J by 3 bases, with 23 bases between the two germline ends. Germline-derived CDR1 and CDR2 are SGHRS and YFSETQ. The CDR3 DNA reads TGCGCCACTTCAGGGGGGGAGGCGCTTCGAACAGATACGCAGTATTTT. This codes for CATSGGEALRTDTQYF.

J is TRBJ2-5 and V is TRBV5-1; 7 bases align to TRBD2. Germline loops: CDR1 SGHRS, CDR2 YFSETQ. The CDR3 length is 15 residues. V gave up 5 bases and J gave up 2 bases; unmatched junction bases: 9. The CDR3 nucleotides are TGCGCCAGCAGGGGAGGGACCCTACGACAAGAGACCCAGTACTTC. Translation: CASRGGTLRQETQYF.

This sequence joins TRBV7-8 and TRBJ2-1, with 8 bases matching TRBD2. Trimming took 2 bases from V and 0 from J; bases not matched to a gene: 6. Germline-derived CDR1 and CDR2 are SGHVS and FQNEAQ. The CDR3 is 17 amino acids. For the CDR3, the DNA is TGTGCCAGCAGCTTAATGGCGGGAGGCGGCTCCTACAATGAGCAGTTCTTC. Residues: CASSLMAGGGSYNEQFF.

J is TRBJ2-7 and V is TRBV5-1; D call uncertain. The CDR3 has 13 amino acids. V lost 3 bases and J lost 3, with 10 bases in between. In germline, CDR1 is SGHRS, CDR2 YFSETQ. This CDR3 reads CASSSLRSYEQYF. As DNA, the CDR3 is TGCGCCAGCAGCTCCCTCCGGAGCTACGAGCAGTACTTC.

CDR3 protein: CSVDMDRADGELFF. The CDR3 DNA sequence: TGCAGCGTTGATATGGACAGGGCGGACGGGGAGCTGTTTTTT. The chain uses TRBV29-1 and TRBJ2-2, with TRBD1 matching 8 bases. V dropped 3 bases and J dropped 7; count of bases not matched to a gene: 7. CDR1 is SQVTM, CDR2 ANQGSEA, per germline. CDR3 length equals 14 residues.

On this clonotype itself: One end of the junction is discordant with germline, which a read error may explain. The chain uses TRBV5-1 and TRBJ2-5; a weak D match, TRBD2 (8 bases). This CDR3 contains 17 residues. CDR1 SGHRS and CDR2 YFSETQ come from the germline V gene. The CDR3 DNA reads as TGCGCCAGCAGCTCGTCCGGGACTAGAAGGGGGCAAGCGACCCAGTACTTC. Amino acids: CASSSSGTRRGQATQYF.

The chain joins TRBV12-3 or TRBV12-4 to TRBJ2-2; D is possibly TRBD1 (6 bases). V was clipped by 1 base and J by 6 bases, with 12 bases between them. This CDR3 contains 15 residues. CDR3 DNA: TGTGCCAGCAGTTTAGGACAGGTGTCGGCCGGGGAGCTGTTTTTT. Protein: CASSLGQVSAGELFF.

A few counts support this clonotype. This chain uses TRBV20-1 with TRBJ1-5, with 10 positions matching TRBD1. The CDR3 extends over 15 amino acids. CDR1 and CDR2 (germline): DFQATT, SNEGSKA (reference sequence). J gave up 2 bases and V 6 bases, and 7 bases lay outside the gene matches. The CDR3 loop reads CSAMTGGQGNQPQHF. CDR3 bases: TGCAGTGCAATGACAGGGGGCCAAGGCAATCAGCCCCAGCATTTT.

This sequence joins TRBV5-1 and TRBJ1-1; no firm D call. Germline V gene data show CDR1 as SGHRS and CDR2 as YFSETQ. The CDR3 has 13 residues. V lost 4 bases and J 3 bases, leaving 10 bases between the germline ends. The CDR3 spells CASSVVLDTEAFF. The CDR3 DNA is TGCGCCAGCAGCGTGGTATTAGACACTGAAGCTTTCTTT.

To note about this clonotype: A clone one base away is much larger, so this may be a read error. The genes are TRBV9 and TRBJ2-1; D uncertain. CDR3 length: 15 residues. Germline CDR1 and CDR2: SGDLS and YYNGEE. V gave up 0 bases and J gave up 0 bases, with 7 bases separating them. The CDR3 region has the DNA TGTGCCAGCAGCGTAGGCGTGAGCTCCTACAATGAGCAGTTCTTC. Translation gives CASSVGVSSYNEQFF. Looking up the rest from reference TRBV9 and TRBJ2-1 gives the full variable domain: DSGVTQTPKHLITATGQRVTLRCSPRSGDLSVYWYQQSLDQGLQFLIQYYNGEERAKGNILERFSAQQFPDLHSELNLSSLELGDSALYFCASSVGVSSYNEQFFGPGTRLTVL.

This clonotype came up a few times. V usage is TRBV5-6 and J usage is TRBJ2-5; 7 positions agree with TRBD2. The germline V gene encodes CDR1 SGHDT and CDR2 YYEEEE. V lost 10 bases, J lost 3 bases, and 3 bases stayed unmatched. The CDR3 extends over 11 amino acids. CDR3 nucleotides: TGTGCCCGCCGGGGGGAAGAGACCCAGTACTTC. Protein product: CARRGEETQYF. The full variable domain, completed using reference TRBV5-6 and TRBJ2-5, is DAGVTQSPTHLIKTRGQQVTLRCSPKSGHDTVSWYQQALGQGPQFIFQYYEEEERQRGNFPDRFSGHQFPNYSSELNVNALLLGDSALYLCARRGEETQYFGPGTRLLVL.